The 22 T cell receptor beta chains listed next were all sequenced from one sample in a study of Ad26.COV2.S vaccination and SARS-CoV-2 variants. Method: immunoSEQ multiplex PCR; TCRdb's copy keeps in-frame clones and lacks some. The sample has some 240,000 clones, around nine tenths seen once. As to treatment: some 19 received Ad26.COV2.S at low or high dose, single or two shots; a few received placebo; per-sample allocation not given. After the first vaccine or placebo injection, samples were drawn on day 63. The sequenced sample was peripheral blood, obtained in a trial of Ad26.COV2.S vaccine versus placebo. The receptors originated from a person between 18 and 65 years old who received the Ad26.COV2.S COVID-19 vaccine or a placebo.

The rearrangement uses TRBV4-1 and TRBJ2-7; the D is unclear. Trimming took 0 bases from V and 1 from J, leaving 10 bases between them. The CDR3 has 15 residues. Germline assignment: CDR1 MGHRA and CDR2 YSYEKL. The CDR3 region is CASSQDRVRSYEQYF. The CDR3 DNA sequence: TGCGCCAGCAGCCAAGATCGCGTCAGGTCCTACGAGCAGTACTTC.

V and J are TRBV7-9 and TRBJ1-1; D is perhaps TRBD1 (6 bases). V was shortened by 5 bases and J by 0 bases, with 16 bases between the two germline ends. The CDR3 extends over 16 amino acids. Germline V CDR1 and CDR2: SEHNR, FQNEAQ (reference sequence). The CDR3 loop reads CASSPRTEMMNTEAFF. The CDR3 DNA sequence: TGTGCCAGCAGCCCCCGGACAGAAATGATGAACACTGAAGCTTTCTTT.

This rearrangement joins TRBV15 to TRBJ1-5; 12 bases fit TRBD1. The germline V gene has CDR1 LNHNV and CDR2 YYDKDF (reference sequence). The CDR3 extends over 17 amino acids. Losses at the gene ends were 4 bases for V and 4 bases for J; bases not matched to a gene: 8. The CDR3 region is CATSIGTGGPMNQPQHF. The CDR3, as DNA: TGTGCCACCAGCATCGGGACAGGGGGCCCTATGAATCAGCCCCAGCATTTT.

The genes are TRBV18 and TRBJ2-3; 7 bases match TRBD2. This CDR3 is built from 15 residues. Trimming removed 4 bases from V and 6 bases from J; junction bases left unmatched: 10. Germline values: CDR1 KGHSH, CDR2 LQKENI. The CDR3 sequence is CASSLRTSGVDTQYF. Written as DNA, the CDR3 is TGTGCCAGCTCACTGCGGACTAGTGGGGTGGATACGCAGTATTTT.

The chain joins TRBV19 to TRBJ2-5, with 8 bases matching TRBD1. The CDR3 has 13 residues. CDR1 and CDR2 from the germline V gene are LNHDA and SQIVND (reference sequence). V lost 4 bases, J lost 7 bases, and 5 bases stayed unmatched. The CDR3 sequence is CASSKGQVGTQYF. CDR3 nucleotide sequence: TGTGCCAGTAGTAAGGGACAGGTGGGGACCCAGTACTTC.

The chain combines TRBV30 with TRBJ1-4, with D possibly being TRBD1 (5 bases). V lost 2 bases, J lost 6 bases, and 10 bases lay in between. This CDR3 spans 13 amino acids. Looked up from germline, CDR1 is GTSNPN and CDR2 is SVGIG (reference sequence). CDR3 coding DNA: TGTGCCTGGAGTTATAGGGGAGATGAAAAACTGTTTTTT. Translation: CAWSYRGDEKLFF.

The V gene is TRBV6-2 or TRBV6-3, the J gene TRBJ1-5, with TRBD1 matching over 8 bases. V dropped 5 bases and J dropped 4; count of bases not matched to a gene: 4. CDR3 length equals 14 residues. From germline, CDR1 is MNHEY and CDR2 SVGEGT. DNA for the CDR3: TGTGCCAGCAGTGGGACAGGCCGAAATCAGCCCCAGCATTTT. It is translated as CASSGTGRNQPQHF.

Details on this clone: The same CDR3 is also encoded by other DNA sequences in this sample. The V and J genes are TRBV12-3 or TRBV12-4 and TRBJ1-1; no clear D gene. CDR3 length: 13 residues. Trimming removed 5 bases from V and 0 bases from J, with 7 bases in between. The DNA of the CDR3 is TGTGCCAGCAGTCTATCAATGAACACTGAAGCTTTCTTT. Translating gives CASSLSMNTEAFF.

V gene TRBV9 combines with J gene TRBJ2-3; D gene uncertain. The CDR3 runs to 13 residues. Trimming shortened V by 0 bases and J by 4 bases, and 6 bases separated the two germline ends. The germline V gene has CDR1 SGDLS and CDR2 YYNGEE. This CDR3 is CASSVALADTQYF. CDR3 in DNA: TGTGCCAGCAGCGTAGCTCTAGCAGATACGCAGTATTTT.

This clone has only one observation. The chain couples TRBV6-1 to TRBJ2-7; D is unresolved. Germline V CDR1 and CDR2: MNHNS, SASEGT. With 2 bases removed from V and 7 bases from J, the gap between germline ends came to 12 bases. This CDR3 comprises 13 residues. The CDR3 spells CASSEILPGEQYV. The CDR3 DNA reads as TGTGCCAGCAGTGAAATCCTGCCGGGTGAGCAGTACGTC.

In DNA form, the CDR3 reads TGTGCAAGTCGCTTACTAGCGGGAGGTACTGACAATGAGCAGTTCTTC. Translation gives CASRLLAGGTDNEQFF. V is TRBV12-2 and J is TRBJ2-1; whether TRBD2, the table's D call, matches the DNA was not checked. TRBV12-2 is termed a pseudogene. The CDR3 is 16 amino acids.

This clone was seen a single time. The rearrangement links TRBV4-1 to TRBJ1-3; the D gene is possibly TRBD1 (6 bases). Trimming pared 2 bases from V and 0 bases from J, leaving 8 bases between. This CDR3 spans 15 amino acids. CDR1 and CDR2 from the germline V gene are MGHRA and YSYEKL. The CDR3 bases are TGCGCCAGCAGCCAACAGGGGTTCTCTGGAAACACCATATATTTT. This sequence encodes CASSQQGFSGNTIYF.

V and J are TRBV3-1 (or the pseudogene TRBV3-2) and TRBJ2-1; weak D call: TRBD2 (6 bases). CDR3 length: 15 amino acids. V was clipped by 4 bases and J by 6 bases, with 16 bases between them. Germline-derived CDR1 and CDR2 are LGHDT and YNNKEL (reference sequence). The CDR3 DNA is TGTGCCAGCAGCCTATTATTAACCGGGGGCAATGAGCAGTTCTTC. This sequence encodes CASSLLLTGGNEQFF.

CDR3 sequence (DNA): TGCGCCAGCAGCCACCAAAGACTAGCGGGAGGTATCTTGACCAAAAACATTCAGTACTTC. This translates into CASSHQRLAGGILTKNIQYF. V and J are TRBV4-3 and TRBJ2-4; 13 nucleotides line up with TRBD2. Germline CDR1 reads LGHNA; CDR2 reads YSLEER. V lost 3 bases to trimming and J lost 2 bases; unmatched junction nucleotides: 13. This CDR3 is built from 20 residues.

The CDR3 coding sequence is TGTGCCAGCAGCTACCGGGCGAACACCGGGGAGCTGTTTTTT. Its protein product is CASSYRANTGELFF. The rearrangement links TRBV11-2 to TRBJ2-2, with D unresolved. From germline, CDR1 is SGHAT and CDR2 FQNNGV. Trimming pared 4 bases from V and 0 bases from J, leaving 6 bases between. The CDR3 runs 14 residues.

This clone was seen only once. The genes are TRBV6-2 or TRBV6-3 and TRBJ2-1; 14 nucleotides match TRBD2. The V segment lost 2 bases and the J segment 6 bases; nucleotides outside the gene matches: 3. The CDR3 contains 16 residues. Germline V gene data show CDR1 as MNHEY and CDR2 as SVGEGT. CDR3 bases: TGTGCCAGCAGTTACGTCGGGACTAGCGGGAGCAATGAGCAGTTCTTC. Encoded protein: CASSYVGTSGSNEQFF.

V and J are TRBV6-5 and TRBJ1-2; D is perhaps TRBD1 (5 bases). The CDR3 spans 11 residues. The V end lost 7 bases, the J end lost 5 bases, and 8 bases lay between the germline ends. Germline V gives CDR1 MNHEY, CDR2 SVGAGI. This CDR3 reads CASKQEYGYTF. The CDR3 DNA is TGTGCCAGCAAACAGGAGTATGGCTACACCTTC.

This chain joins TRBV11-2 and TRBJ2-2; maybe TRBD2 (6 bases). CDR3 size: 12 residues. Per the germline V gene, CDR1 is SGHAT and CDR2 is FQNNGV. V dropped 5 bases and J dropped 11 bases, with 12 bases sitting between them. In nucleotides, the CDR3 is TGTGCCAGCAGCGTACTAGCTAGTGAGCTGTTTTTT. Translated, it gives CASSVLASELFF.

The CDR3 region has the DNA TGTGCCAGTCGACAGGTCGAAAACACCGGGGAGCTGTTTTTT. Translation: CASRQVENTGELFF. This chain connects TRBV27 to TRBJ2-2; TRBD1 might be the D (6 bases). The CDR3 contains 14 residues. V was shortened by 9 bases and J by 2 bases, with 13 bases between the two germline ends. From germline, CDR1 is MNHEY and CDR2 SMNVEV (reference sequence).

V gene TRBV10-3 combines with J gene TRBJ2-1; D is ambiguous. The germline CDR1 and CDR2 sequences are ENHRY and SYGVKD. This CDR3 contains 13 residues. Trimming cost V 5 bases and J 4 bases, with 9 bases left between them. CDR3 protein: CAISLEEYNEQFF. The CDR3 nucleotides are TGTGCCATCAGTCTCGAGGAGTACAATGAGCAGTTCTTC.

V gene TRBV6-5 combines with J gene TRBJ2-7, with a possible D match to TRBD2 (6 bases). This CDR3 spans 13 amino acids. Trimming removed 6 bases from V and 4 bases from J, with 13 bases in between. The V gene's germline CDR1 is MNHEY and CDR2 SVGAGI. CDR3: CASSQTRGYEQYV. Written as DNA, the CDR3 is TGTGCCAGCAGCCAGACCCGGGGGTACGAGCAGTACGTC.

The CDR3: CASSLTGEGEDTQYF. CDR3 sequence (DNA): TGTGCCAGCAGCCTGACGGGGGAGGGAGAAGATACGCAGTATTTT. This rearrangement joins TRBV2 to TRBJ2-3, with 7 bases aligning to TRBD2. The CDR3 contains 15 residues. The V gene end was trimmed by 6 bases and the J gene end by 5 bases; junction bases not matched to a gene: 11. The V gene's germline CDR1 is SNHLY and CDR2 FYNNEI.